This TCR beta chain was retrieved from a study of cytomegalovirus exposure and HLA in healthy donors. Study-wide results and caveats: The study flagged about 150 TCR beta chains as cytomegalovirus-associated.

In the case of this clone: The antigen remains unidentified.

Donors likely had unrecorded immune exposures despite being nominally healthy when sampled. The PCR contained 60 Vbeta and 13 Jbeta primers. Sequencing was performed with immunoSEQ multiplex PCR; in TCRdb, only in-frame clones are kept and a portion is missing. The sample lists approximately 90,000 clones; just under 70% were seen once. The V gene's germline CDR1 is SGHDN and CDR2 FVKESK. The CDR3 is 14 residues long. Deletions cut 5 bases from V and 4 bases from J, with 13 bases between. This clonotype originated in a woman aged 50 to 65 in good health and CMV-seropositive. The sample taken for sequencing was PBMCs. The V call is TRBV14, the J call TRBJ2-3; possibly TRBD2 for D (5 bases). The CDR3 nucleotides are TGTGCCAGCAGCTTTACGGGGATGGCAGATACGCAGTATTTT. Translating it yields CASSFTGMADTQYF.